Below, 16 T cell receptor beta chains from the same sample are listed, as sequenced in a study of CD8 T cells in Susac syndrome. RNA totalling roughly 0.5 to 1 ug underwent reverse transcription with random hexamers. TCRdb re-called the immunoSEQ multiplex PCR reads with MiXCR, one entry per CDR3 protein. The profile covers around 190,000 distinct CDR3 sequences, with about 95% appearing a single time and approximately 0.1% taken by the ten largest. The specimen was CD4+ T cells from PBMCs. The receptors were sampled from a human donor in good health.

CDR3 loop: CATSTRDWTGDMDTQYF. The CDR3 DNA follows: TGTGCCACCAGCACGAGAGATTGGACAGGGGATATGGATACGCAGTATTTT. The chain has TRBV15 and TRBJ2-3; TRBD1 matches 9 bases. This CDR3 is built from 17 residues. The V and J ends lost 4 bases and 6 bases, in that order; junction bases with no gene match: 14. The germline V gene has CDR1 LNHNV and CDR2 YYDKDF (reference sequence). Based on the CDR3 plus reference TRBV15 and TRBJ2-3, the full variable domain is DAMVIQNPRYQVTQFGKPVTLSCSQTLNHNVMYWYQQKSSQAPKLLFHYYDKDFNNEADTPDNFQSRRPNTSFCFLDIRSPGLGDTAMYLCATSTRDWTGDMDTQYFGPGTRLTVL.

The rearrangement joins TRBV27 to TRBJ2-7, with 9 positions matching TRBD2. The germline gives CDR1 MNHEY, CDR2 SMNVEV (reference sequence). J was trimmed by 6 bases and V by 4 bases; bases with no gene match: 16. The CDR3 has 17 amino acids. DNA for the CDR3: TGTGCCAGCAGTTCTCGGAAGAGCGGGAGGCCTCCCGTCGAGCAGTACTTC. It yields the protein CASSSRKSGRPPVEQYF.

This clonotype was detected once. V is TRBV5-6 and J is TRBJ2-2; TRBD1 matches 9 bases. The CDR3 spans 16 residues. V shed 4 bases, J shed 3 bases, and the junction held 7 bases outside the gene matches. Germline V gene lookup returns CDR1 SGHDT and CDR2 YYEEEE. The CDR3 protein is CASSGGTGHYTGELFF. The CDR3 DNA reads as TGTGCCAGCAGCGGGGGGACAGGGCATTACACCGGGGAGCTGTTTTTT.

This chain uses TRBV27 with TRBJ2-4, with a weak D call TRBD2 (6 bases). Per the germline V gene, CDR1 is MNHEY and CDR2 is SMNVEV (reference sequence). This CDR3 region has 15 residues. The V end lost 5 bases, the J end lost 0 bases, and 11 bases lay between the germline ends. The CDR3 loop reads CASSSGSLAKNIQYF. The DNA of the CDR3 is TGTGCCAGCAGTAGCGGGTCCCTAGCCAAAAACATTCAGTACTTC.

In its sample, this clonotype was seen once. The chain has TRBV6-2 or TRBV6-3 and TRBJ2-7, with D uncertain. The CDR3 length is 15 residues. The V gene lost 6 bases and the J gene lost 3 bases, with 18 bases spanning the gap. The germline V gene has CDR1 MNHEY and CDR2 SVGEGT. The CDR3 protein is CASRPRPIWGYEQYF. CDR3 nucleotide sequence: TGTGCCAGCAGGCCACGACCCATATGGGGCTACGAGCAGTACTTC.

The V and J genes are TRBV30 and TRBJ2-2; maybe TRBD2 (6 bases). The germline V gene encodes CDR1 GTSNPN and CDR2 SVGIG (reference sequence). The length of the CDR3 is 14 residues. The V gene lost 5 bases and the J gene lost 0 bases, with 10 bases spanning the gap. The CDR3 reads CAWSGTSNTGELFF. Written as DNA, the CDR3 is TGTGCCTGGTCTGGGACTTCGAACACCGGGGAGCTGTTTTTT.

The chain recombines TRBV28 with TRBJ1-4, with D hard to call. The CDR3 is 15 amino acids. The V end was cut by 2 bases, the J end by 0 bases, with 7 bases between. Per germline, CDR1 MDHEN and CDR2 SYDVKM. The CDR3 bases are TGTGCCAGCAGTTTAAGTCCCGCAACTAATGAAAAACTGTTTTTT. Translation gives CASSLSPATNEKLFF. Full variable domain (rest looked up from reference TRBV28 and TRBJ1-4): DVKVTQSSRYLVKRTGEKVFLECVQDMDHENMFWYRQDPGLGLRLIYFSYDVKMKEKGDIPEGYSVSREKKERFSLILESASTNQTSMYLCASSLSPATNEKLFFGSGTQLSVL.

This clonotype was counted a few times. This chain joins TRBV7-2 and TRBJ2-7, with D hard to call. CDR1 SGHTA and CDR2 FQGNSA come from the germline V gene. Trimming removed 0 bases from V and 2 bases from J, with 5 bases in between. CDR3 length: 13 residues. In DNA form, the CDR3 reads TGTGCCAGCAGCTTAGCTGGCCCCTACGAGCAGTACTTC. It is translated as CASSLAGPYEQYF. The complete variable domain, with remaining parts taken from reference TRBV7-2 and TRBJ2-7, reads GAGVSQSPSNKVTEKGKDVELRCDPISGHTALYWYRQSLGQGLEFLIYFQGNSAPDKSGLPSDRFSAERTGGSVSTLTIQRTQQEDSAVYLCASSLAGPYEQYFGPGTRLTVT.

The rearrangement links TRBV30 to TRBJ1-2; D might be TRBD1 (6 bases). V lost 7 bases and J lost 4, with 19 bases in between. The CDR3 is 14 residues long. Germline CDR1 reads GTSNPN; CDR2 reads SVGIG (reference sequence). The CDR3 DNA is TGTGCCTCATCAACCCCGGGGGGCTCCTATGGCTACACCTTC. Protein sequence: CASSTPGGSYGYTF.

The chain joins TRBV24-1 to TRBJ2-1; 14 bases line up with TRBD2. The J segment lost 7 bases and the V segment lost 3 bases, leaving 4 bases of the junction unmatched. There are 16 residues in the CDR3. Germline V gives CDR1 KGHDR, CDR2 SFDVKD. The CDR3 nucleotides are TGTGCCACCAGTGATGCGGGACTAGCGGGAGTGAATGAGCAGTTCTTC. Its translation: CATSDAGLAGVNEQFF.

The CDR3 DNA is TGTGCCAGCAGCAAGGACAGGGAAGGAAGTAGGGAGCAGTTCTTC. Amino acid sequence: CASSKDREGSREQFF. The chain carries TRBV5-4 and TRBJ2-1; 8 nucleotides line up with TRBD1. Per the germline V gene, CDR1 is SGHNT and CDR2 is YYREEE (reference sequence). V shed 4 bases, J shed 10 bases, and the junction held 13 bases outside the gene matches. CDR3 length: 15 amino acids.

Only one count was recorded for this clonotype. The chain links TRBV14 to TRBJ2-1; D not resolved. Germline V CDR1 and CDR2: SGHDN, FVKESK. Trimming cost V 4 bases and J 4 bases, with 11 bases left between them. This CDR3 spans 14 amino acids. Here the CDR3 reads CASSPLMGYNEQFF. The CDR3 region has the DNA TGTGCCAGCAGCCCGCTTATGGGGTACAATGAGCAGTTCTTC.

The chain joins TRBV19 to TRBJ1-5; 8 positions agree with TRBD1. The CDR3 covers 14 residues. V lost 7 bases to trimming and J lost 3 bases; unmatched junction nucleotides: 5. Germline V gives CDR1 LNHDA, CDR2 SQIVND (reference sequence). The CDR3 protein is CASTWTGFNQPQHF. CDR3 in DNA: TGTGCCAGTACCTGGACAGGGTTCAATCAGCCCCAGCATTTT.

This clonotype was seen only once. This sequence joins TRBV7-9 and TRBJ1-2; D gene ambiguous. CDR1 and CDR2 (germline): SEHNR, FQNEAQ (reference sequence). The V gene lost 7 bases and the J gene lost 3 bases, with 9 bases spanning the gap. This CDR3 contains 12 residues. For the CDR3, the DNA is TGTGCCAGCACCACGCGGGACTATGGCTACACCTTC. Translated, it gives CASTTRDYGYTF.

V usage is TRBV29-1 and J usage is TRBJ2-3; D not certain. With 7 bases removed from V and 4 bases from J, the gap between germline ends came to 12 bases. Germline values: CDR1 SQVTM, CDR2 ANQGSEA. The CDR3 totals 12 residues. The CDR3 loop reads CSARVGADTQYF. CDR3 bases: TGCAGCGCCCGGGTAGGAGCAGATACGCAGTATTTT.

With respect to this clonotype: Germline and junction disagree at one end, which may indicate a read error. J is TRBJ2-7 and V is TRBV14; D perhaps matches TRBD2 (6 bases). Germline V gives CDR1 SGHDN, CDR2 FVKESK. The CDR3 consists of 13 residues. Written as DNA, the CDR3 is TGTGCCAGCAGCCCCGGGAGCTCCCACGAGCAGTACTTC. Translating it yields CASSPGSSHEQYF.